A selection of T cell receptor beta chains follows, all from one sample in a study of early stage breast cancer tumors. Sequencing was performed with immunoSEQ multiplex PCR; in TCRdb, only in-frame clones are kept and a portion is missing. The repertoire includes 9,500 to 10,000 clones, about 79% of them detected once, and 7% to 9.5% sits in the top ten. The sequencing sample was made of normal breast tissue next to the tumor. The receptors come from a person in their 40s with breast cancer. CDR3s include the opening cysteine and the closing phenylalanine or tryptophan. D genes are given only for firm matches. Part of the rows lack a size; the others show once, few, many or a class for expanded clones.

size: NA
J: TRBJ2-1
V: TRBV9
D: NA
DNA: TGTGCCAGCAGCACTAGACCTATGGGGGGTCCTGAGCAGTTCTTC
CDR3: CASSTRPMGGPEQFF

size: once
J: TRBJ2-7
V: TRBV7-8
D: NA
DNA: TGTGCCAGCAGCTTAAACCCCCCTCCCTACGAGCAGTACTTC
CDR3: CASSLNPPPYEQYF

size: NA
J: TRBJ1-1
V: TRBV2
D: NA
DNA: TGTGCCAGCAGGATAATCGACAGAGGGACCACTGAAGCTTTCTTT
CDR3: CASRIIDRGTTEAFF

size: few
J: TRBJ1-4
V: TRBV19
D: NA
DNA: TGTGCCAGTAGTACTTTCAGGGGTGTAGGTGAAAAACTGTTTTTT
CDR3: CASSTFRGVGEKLFF

size: once
J: TRBJ2-5
V: TRBV18
D: NA
DNA: TGTGCCAGCTCACAGAGGGAGACCCAGTACTTC
CDR3: CASSQRETQYF

size: NA
J: TRBJ1-5
V: TRBV6-9
D: NA
DNA: TGTGCCAGCAGTGAGAACCTGGGTCGCAATCAGCCCCAGCATTTT
CDR3: CASSENLGRNQPQHF

size: NA
J: TRBJ2-7
V: TRBV5-1
D: TRBD2
DNA: TGCGCCAGCACCCGACTAGCGGGAGATGCCTACGAGCAGTACTTC
CDR3: CASTRLAGDAYEQYF

size: few
J: TRBJ1-4
V: TRBV5-4
D: TRBD1
DNA: TGTGCCAGCAGCTGGGGTCCGGGACAGAAAAATGAAAAACTGTTTTTT
CDR3: CASSWGPGQKNEKLFF

size: NA
J: TRBJ2-3
V: TRBV11-3
D: TRBD2
DNA: TGTGCCAGCAGCTTAGAGGGACTAGCGGGCGATACGCAGTATTTT
CDR3: CASSLEGLAGDTQYF

size: NA
J: TRBJ1-1
V: TRBV14
D: TRBD1
DNA: TGTGCCAGCAGCCATTATCAGGGGGGTTGGACTGAAGCTTTCTTT
CDR3: CASSHYQGGWTEAFF

size: NA
J: TRBJ2-4
V: TRBV2
D: NA
DNA: TGTGCCAGCAGTGATAGTAGTCTAAACATTCAGTACTTC
CDR3: CASSDSSLNIQYF

size: NA
J: TRBJ2-5
V: TRBV19
D: NA
DNA: TGTGCCAGTAGCCAGTACCAAGAGACCCAGTACTTC
CDR3: CASSQYQETQYF

size: NA
J: TRBJ2-1
V: TRBV10-3
D: TRBD2
DNA: TGTGCCATCGGAGGGGGACTAGGGGGTTACAATGAGCAGTTCTTC
CDR3: CAIGGGLGGYNEQFF

size: NA
J: TRBJ2-7
V: TRBV15
D: TRBD1
DNA: TGTGCCACCAGCACCGGACAGGGGGCTGACGAGCAGTACTTC
CDR3: CATSTGQGADEQYF

size: few
J: TRBJ1-1
V: TRBV30
D: NA
DNA: TGTGCCTGGAGTATGCAGGGGAACACTGAAGCTTTCTTT
CDR3: CAWSMQGNTEAFF

size: NA
J: TRBJ2-1
V: TRBV6-1
D: NA
DNA: TGTGCCAGCAGTGAGAGTCACGGGGGTATCAATGAGCAGTTCTTC
CDR3: CASSESHGGINEQFF

size: once
J: TRBJ2-3
V: TRBV6-1
D: NA
DNA: TGTGCCAGCACACGTTCAGTGACAGATACGCAGTATTTT
CDR3: CASTRSVTDTQYF

size: NA
J: TRBJ2-7
V: TRBV18
D: NA
DNA: TGTGCCAGCTCACCTGGCAAGGCCCCTACCTCCGAGCAGTACTTC
CDR3: CASSPGKAPTSEQYF

size: NA
J: TRBJ1-4
V: TRBV18
D: TRBD1
DNA: TGTGCCAGCTCACCACGTACAGGGGGAGGTGAAAAACTGTTTTTT
CDR3: CASSPRTGGGEKLFF

size: NA
J: TRBJ2-3
V: TRBV7-6
D: NA
DNA: TGTGCCAGCAGCTTAGGCGGGGACACAGATACGCAGTATTTT
CDR3: CASSLGGDTDTQYF

size: few
J: TRBJ2-2
V: TRBV5-1
D: NA
DNA: TGCGCCAGCAGCCTGGCGGGGGCCGACACCGGGGAGCTGTTTTTT
CDR3: CASSLAGADTGELFF

size: once
J: TRBJ2-1
V: TRBV5-6
D: NA
DNA: TGTGCCAGCAGCACGCCCACCGGTCCCCACAGTGAGCAGTTCTTC
CDR3: CASSTPTGPHSEQFF

size: NA
J: TRBJ2-1
V: TRBV30
D: TRBD2
DNA: TGTGCCTGGGCCGGGACTAGCGTCAATGAGCAGTTCTTC
CDR3: CAWAGTSVNEQFF

size: NA
J: TRBJ2-3
V: TRBV11-3
D: TRBD2
DNA: TGTGCCAGCAGCTTATGGAATAGCGGGAGCTCGGCAGATACGCAGTATTTT
CDR3: CASSLWNSGSSADTQYF

size: NA
J: TRBJ1-3
V: TRBV2
D: NA
DNA: TGTGCCAGCAGCCCTTTTTCTGGAAACACCATATATTTT
CDR3: CASSPFSGNTIYF

size: NA
J: TRBJ2-3
V: TRBV7-9
D: NA
DNA: TGTGCCAGCAGCTTACCGGGACGGAGCCACACAGATACGCAGTATTTT
CDR3: CASSLPGRSHTDTQYF

size: few
J: TRBJ1-5
V: TRBV2
D: NA
DNA: TGTGCCAGCAGTGAAGCAGCAAGGACGTTGCAGCCCCAGCATTTT
CDR3: CASSEAARTLQPQHF

size: once
J: TRBJ2-3
V: TRBV19
D: NA
DNA: TGTGCCAGTAGTATGAGTGGGGGAACTAGCACAGATACGCAGTATTTT
CDR3: CASSMSGGTSTDTQYF

size: NA
J: TRBJ2-3
V: TRBV18
D: TRBD2
DNA: TGTGCCAGCTCACCGTGGGGTAGCGGGAGAGGGACAGATACGCAGTATTTT
CDR3: CASSPWGSGRGTDTQYF

size: NA
J: TRBJ2-5
V: TRBV5-1
D: TRBD1
DNA: TGCGCCAGCAGCTTGGCCGGGACAGGGGTCGAGACCCAGTACTTC
CDR3: CASSLAGTGVETQYF

size: once
J: TRBJ2-7
V: TRBV18
D: TRBD2
DNA: TGTGCCAGCTCACCTTTAGCGGGTTCCTCCTACGAGCAGTACTTC
CDR3: CASSPLAGSSYEQYF

size: NA
J: TRBJ1-1
V: TRBV15
D: NA
DNA: TGTGCCACCAGCACCCCTAGTACCTCAGGTGAAGCTTTCTTT
CDR3: CATSTPSTSGEAFF

size: NA
J: TRBJ1-1
V: TRBV18
D: NA
DNA: TGTGCCAGCTCATCGGGACCCCAATTGAACACTGAAGCTTTCTTT
CDR3: CASSSGPQLNTEAFF

size: few
J: TRBJ2-2
V: TRBV19
D: NA
DNA: TGTGCCAGTAGTATAGGTAACACCGGGGAGCTGTTTTTT
CDR3: CASSIGNTGELFF

size: once
J: TRBJ2-7
V: TRBV4-2
D: NA
DNA: TGTGCCAGCAGCCAAGGTGGGGCTACACCAGGGACGTTCGAGCAGTACTTC
CDR3: CASSQGGATPGTFEQYF

size: once
J: TRBJ2-5
V: TRBV7-9
D: TRBD2
DNA: TGTGCCAGCAGCTTGAGCGGGAGGCCCCAAGAGACCCAGTACTTC
CDR3: CASSLSGRPQETQYF

size: NA
J: TRBJ2-2
V: TRBV4-2
D: NA
DNA: TGTGCCAGCAGCCGTCCGTACACCGGGGAGCTGTTTTTT
CDR3: CASSRPYTGELFF

size: few
J: TRBJ2-7
V: TRBV27
D: NA
DNA: TGTGCCAGCAGTTTTAAGGCCGGATACGAGCAGTACTTC
CDR3: CASSFKAGYEQYF

size: NA
J: TRBJ2-3
V: TRBV7-9
D: TRBD2
DNA: TGTGCCAGCAGCTTAGGACTAGCGGGACAAGATACGCAGTATTTT
CDR3: CASSLGLAGQDTQYF

size: NA
J: TRBJ2-7
V: TRBV10-3
D: TRBD1
DNA: TGTGCCATCAGTAAAGGGGGCAGCTTCACGGGGGAGCAGTACTTC
CDR3: CAISKGGSFTGEQYF

size: once
J: TRBJ2-3
V: TRBV19
D: TRBD2
DNA: TGTGCCAGTAGACCTAGCGGTTATAGCACAGATACGCAGTATTTT
CDR3: CASRPSGYSTDTQYF

size: once
J: TRBJ2-1
V: TRBV6-1
D: TRBD1
DNA: TGTGCCAGCAGTGAGGAGACAGGGGGAGATGAGCAGTTCTTC
CDR3: CASSEETGGDEQFF

size: NA
J: TRBJ2-6
V: TRBV2
D: NA
DNA: TGTGCCAGCATGATAGCTGCTGGGGCCAACGTCCTGACTTTC
CDR3: CASMIAAGANVLTF

size: NA
J: TRBJ1-2
V: TRBV5-1
D: NA
DNA: TGCGCCAGCAGCTTCTCCGGGAACTATGGCTACACCTTC
CDR3: CASSFSGNYGYTF

size: NA
J: TRBJ2-3
V: TRBV7-9
D: NA
DNA: TGTGCCAGCAGCTTAGTAGGAGATACGCAGTATTTT
CDR3: CASSLVGDTQYF

size: NA
J: TRBJ1-2
V: TRBV19
D: NA
DNA: TGTGCCAGTAGTATAAGCCCCACAGGAGCTAACTATGGCTACACCTTC
CDR3: CASSISPTGANYGYTF

size: NA
J: TRBJ2-5
V: TRBV6-5
D: TRBD1
DNA: TGTGCCAGCAGTTCCACGATTACAGGGGCGGAGACCCAGTACTTC
CDR3: CASSSTITGAETQYF

size: medium-sized
J: TRBJ2-7
V: TRBV2
D: TRBD2
DNA: TGTGCCAGCAGTGAAGGGGTAGCGGGTGCTATCGAGCAGTACTTC
CDR3: CASSEGVAGAIEQYF

size: NA
J: TRBJ2-3
V: TRBV18
D: TRBD2
DNA: TGTGCCAGCTCACCAGAGGATAGCGGGAATTGGGATACGCAGTATTTT
CDR3: CASSPEDSGNWDTQYF

size: few
J: TRBJ2-7
V: TRBV6-6
D: TRBD1
DNA: TGTGCCAGCAACCTAAGACAGGGGTACGAGCAGTACTTC
CDR3: CASNLRQGYEQYF

size: NA
J: TRBJ2-7
V: TRBV6-5
D: NA
DNA: TGTGCCAGCAGCCCCGGGGAGGAATTGAACGAGCAGTACTTC
CDR3: CASSPGEELNEQYF

size: NA
J: TRBJ2-5
V: TRBV7-7
D: TRBD2
DNA: TGTGCTAGCGGGCAAGGAGAGACCCAGTACTTC
CDR3: CASGQGETQYF

size: NA
J: TRBJ2-7
V: TRBV11-2
D: TRBD2
DNA: TGTGCCAGCAGCTTAGACGGGACTAGCTCCTACGAGCAGTACTTC
CDR3: CASSLDGTSSYEQYF